This paragraph covers one T cell receptor (beta chain) sequence. Between the trimmed V and J ends, which lost 1 base and 0 bases, there was a span of 7 bases. The CDR3 length is 15 residues. The germline V gene has CDR1 SEHNR and CDR2 FQNEAQ (reference sequence). This sample was taken from a study of T cell changes during pregnancy in multiple sclerosis. Assay used: immunoSEQ multiplex PCR; TCRdb lists only in-frame clones, some missing. The sample consists of under 75,000 clones, 92% of them appearing once. The chain recombines TRBV7-9 with TRBJ1-5; D remains unclear. The TCR comes from a female donor in good health, enrolled as a control in a pregnancy study. Sequencing was performed on peripheral blood, taken in the third trimester of pregnancy. The CDR3 reads CASSLGQVSNQPQHF. CDR3 nucleotides: TGTGCCAGCAGCTTAGGACAAGTTAGCAATCAGCCCCAGCATTTT.